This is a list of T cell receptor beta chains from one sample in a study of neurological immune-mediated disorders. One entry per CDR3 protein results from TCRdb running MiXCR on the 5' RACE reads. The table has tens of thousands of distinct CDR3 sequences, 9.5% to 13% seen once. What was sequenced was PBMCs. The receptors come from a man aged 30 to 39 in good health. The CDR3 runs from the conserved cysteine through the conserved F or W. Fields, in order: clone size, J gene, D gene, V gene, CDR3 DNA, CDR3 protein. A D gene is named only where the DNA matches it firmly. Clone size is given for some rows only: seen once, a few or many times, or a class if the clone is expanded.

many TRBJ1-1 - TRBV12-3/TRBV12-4 TGTGCCAGCACCCAAAAGAGATCTGAAGCTTTCTTT CASTQKRSEAFF
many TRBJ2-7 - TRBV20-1 TGCAGTGCTTCCTGTGTTAATTGTCCTTCCTACGAGCAGTACTTC CSASCVNCPSYEQYF
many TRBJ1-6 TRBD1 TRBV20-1 TGCAGTGCTTTTACCACCGGCACAGGGGGTTCACCCCTCCACTTT CSAFTTGTGGSPLHF
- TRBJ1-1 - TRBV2 TGTGCCAGCAGTGAAGGCGCAGGGAACACTGAAGCTTTCTTT CASSEGAGNTEAFF
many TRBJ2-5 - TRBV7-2 TGTGCCAGCAGCGGGGGGCACTGGGACCAAGAGACCCAGTACTTC CASSGGHWDQETQYF
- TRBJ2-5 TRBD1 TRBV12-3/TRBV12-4 TGTGTCAGCAGTTTTCGACAGGGGGGCCAAGAGGCCCAGTACTTC CVSSFRQGGQEAQYF
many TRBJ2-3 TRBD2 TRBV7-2 TGTGCCAGCAGCTTACCCCGTAGCGGGAGTGACACAGATACGCAGTATTTT CASSLPRSGSDTDTQYF
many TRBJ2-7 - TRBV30 TGTGCCTGGAGTCTAGGGACAGGCGGACTAGGGCAGTACTTC CAWSLGTGGLGQYF
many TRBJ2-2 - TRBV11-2 TGTGCCAGCAGCCCAGTAGCTTACACCGGGGAGCTGTTTTTT CASSPVAYTGELFF
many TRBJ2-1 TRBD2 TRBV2 TGTGCCAGCAGTGAGCTAGCGGGAGGGCCGCTGTTCTTC CASSELAGGPLFF
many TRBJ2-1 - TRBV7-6 TGTGCCAGCAGGACCAGGACCTCCAATGAGCAGTTCTTC CASRTRTSNEQFF
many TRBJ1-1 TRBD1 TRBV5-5 TGTGCCAGCAGCTTGGTCCGCGGGACAGTTAACACTGAAGCTTTCTTT CASSLVRGTVNTEAFF
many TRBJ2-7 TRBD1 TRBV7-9 TGTGCCAGCAGCCCCGGGACAGGTTTAACCTACGAGCAGTACTTC CASSPGTGLTYEQYF
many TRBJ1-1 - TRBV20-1 TGCAGTGCTAGGGTCGACAGTTCGGTCACTGAAGCTTTCTTT CSARVDSSVTEAFF
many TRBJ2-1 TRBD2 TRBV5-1 TGCGCCAGCAGCTTGGGGGGACTAGCGGGAGAGGAGCAGTTCTTC CASSLGGLAGEEQFF
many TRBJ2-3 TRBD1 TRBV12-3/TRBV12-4 TGTGCCAGCAGCCGCGGGACAGGAAGCACAGATACGCAGTATTTT CASSRGTGSTDTQYF
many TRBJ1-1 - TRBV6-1 TGTGCCAGCAGTGAGTCCCCGGGGGACGGGATTGAAGCTTTCTTT CASSESPGDGIEAFF
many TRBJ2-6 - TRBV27 TGTGCCAGCAGTTCCCCCGCGGAGGCCAACGTCCTGACTTTC CASSSPAEANVLTF
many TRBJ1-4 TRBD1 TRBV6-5 TGTGCCAGCAGTTACCTCGTGGGGACAGGAAATGAAAAACTGTTTTTT CASSYLVGTGNEKLFF
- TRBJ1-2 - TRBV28 TGTGCCAGCAGCGATACAGGGCGCCTGGGTGGCTACACCTTC CASSDTGRLGGYTF